The 25 T cell receptor beta chains reported below all come from one sample, sequenced in a study of siplizumab effects on memory and regulatory T cells. Profiled with immunoSEQ multiplex PCR; TCRdb holds only in-frame clones, not every one. The data contain more than 90,000 clones, around 94% of them singletons. What was sequenced was non-Treg CD4+ T cells sorted from blood. These TCRs come from a human donor in good health.

The rearrangement links TRBV2 to TRBJ1-1; a possible D gene is TRBD1 (6 bases). The CDR3 sequence is 16 residues long. Between the trimmed V and J ends, which lost 1 base and 0 bases, there was a span of 12 bases. Germline CDR1 and CDR2: SNHLY and FYNNEI. The CDR3 spells CASSEGGDTLNTEAFF. The DNA for the CDR3 is TGTGCCAGCAGTGAAGGGGGGGACACTTTGAACACTGAAGCTTTCTTT.

The J gene is TRBJ2-2, the V gene TRBV29-1; D is possibly TRBD1 (6 bases). The CDR3 totals 12 residues. Trimming removed 7 bases at V and 6 bases at J, with 12 bases between. Germline V gene sequence: CDR1 SQVTM, CDR2 ANQGSEA. CDR3 in amino acids: CSARTAAGELFF. CDR3 DNA: TGCAGCGCTCGGACAGCCGCCGGGGAGCTGTTTTTT.

V gene TRBV5-4 combines with J gene TRBJ2-5, with D possibly being TRBD2 (6 bases). Germline CDR1 is SGHNT and CDR2 is YYREEE (reference sequence). This CDR3 has 13 amino acids. V was trimmed by 4 bases and J by 2 bases, leaving 9 bases between them. This chain's CDR3 is CASSRGNQETQYF. The CDR3 coding sequence is TGTGCCAGCAGCCGCGGGAATCAAGAGACCCAGTACTTC.

The chain has TRBV2 and TRBJ2-1, with 8 positions matching TRBD2. This CDR3 region has 14 residues. Germline trimming cut 4 bases from V and 6 bases from J; bases unmatched to any gene: 5. Germline V gene lookup returns CDR1 SNHLY and CDR2 FYNNEI. CDR3 residues: CASSGTGGANEQFF. CDR3 sequence (DNA): TGTGCCAGCAGTGGGACGGGAGGGGCCAATGAGCAGTTCTTC.

This chain links TRBV5-1 with TRBJ2-7; D possibly corresponds to TRBD2 (6 bases). CDR1 is SGHRS, CDR2 YFSETQ, per germline. The V end lost 5 bases, the J end lost 2 bases, and 17 bases lay between the germline ends. This CDR3 comprises 15 residues. The DNA for the CDR3 is TGCGCCAGCAGGGACGTTTCATCGGGGGCCTACGAGCAGTACTTC. Amino acids: CASRDVSSGAYEQYF. Complete variable domain (other parts from reference TRBV5-1 and TRBJ2-7): KAGVTQTPRYLIKTRGQQVTLSCSPISGHRSVSWYQQTPGQGLQFLFEYFSETQRNKGNFPGRFSGRQFSNSRSEMNVSTLELGDSALYLCASRDVSSGAYEQYFGPGTRLTVT.

The gene calls are TRBV29-1 and TRBJ1-6; D might be TRBD1 (6 bases). Germline V lookup: CDR1 SQVTM, CDR2 ANQGSEA. V was shortened by 5 bases and J by 3 bases, with 8 bases between the two germline ends. The CDR3 has 13 residues. CDR3 region: CSVRTVYNSPLHF. The CDR3 nucleotides read TGCAGCGTTCGGACAGTCTATAATTCACCCCTCCACTTT.

The chain links TRBV14 to TRBJ2-3; 8 bases align to TRBD2. Trimming took 0 bases from V and 1 from J; bases not matched to a gene: 6. The CDR3 has 17 residues. From germline, CDR1 is SGHDN and CDR2 FVKESK. The DNA of the CDR3 is TGTGCCAGCAGCCAAGATCCCGGAGCGGGAGGCACAGATACGCAGTATTTT. It specifies CASSQDPGAGGTDTQYF.

The gene calls are TRBV11-2 and TRBJ1-6; no reliable D call. The CDR3 consists of 15 residues. Trimming pared 1 base from V and 7 bases from J, leaving 11 bases between. Germline V gives CDR1 SGHAT, CDR2 FQNNGV. Written as DNA, the CDR3 is TGTGCCAGCAGCTTAGTAGAGGGTTGGAATTCACCCCTCCACTTT. Its translation is CASSLVEGWNSPLHF.

The chain links TRBV28 to TRBJ1-5; D gene unclear. Germline CDR1 reads MDHEN; CDR2 reads SYDVKM. Trimming removed 3 bases from V and 0 bases from J, with 9 bases in between. CDR3 length: 15 amino acids. CDR3 region: CASSFPSYSNQPQHF. The DNA for the CDR3 is TGTGCCAGCAGTTTCCCCTCATATAGCAATCAGCCCCAGCATTTT. Full variable domain (remainder filled in from reference TRBV28 and TRBJ1-5): DVKVTQSSRYLVKRTGEKVFLECVQDMDHENMFWYRQDPGLGLRLIYFSYDVKMKEKGDIPEGYSVSREKKERFSLILESASTNQTSMYLCASSFPSYSNQPQHFGDGTRLSIL.

The rearrangement links TRBV5-5 to TRBJ1-4; D is unresolved. Germline CDR1 and CDR2: SGHKS and YYEKEE (reference sequence). CDR3 length: 16 amino acids. The V and J ends lost 4 bases and 7 bases respectively, with 20 bases between them. The CDR3 DNA is TGTGCCAGCAGCCGGGATTGGGCACGGCGGGGTGAAAAACTGTTTTTT. Translation: CASSRDWARRGEKLFF.

V and J are TRBV19 and TRBJ2-1, with 13 bases fitting TRBD2. Trimming removed 3 bases from V and 10 bases from J; junction bases left unmatched: 9. CDR1 is LNHDA and CDR2 is SQIVND in the germline V gene (reference sequence). There are 16 residues in the CDR3. The DNA of the CDR3 is TGTGCCAGTAGTATTGGACTAGCGGGAGACATGTGGGAGCAGTTCTTC. Encoded protein: CASSIGLAGDMWEQFF.

J is TRBJ1-5 and V is TRBV9; tentatively, D is TRBD1 (6 bases). There are 15 residues in the CDR3. Per germline, CDR1 SGDLS and CDR2 YYNGEE. Trimming stripped 3 bases from V and 1 base from J, with 11 bases between. The CDR3 nucleotides read TGTGCCAGCAGCGCGGACAGCCTAAGCAATCAGCCCCAGCATTTT. Its protein product is CASSADSLSNQPQHF. The whole variable domain, remainder taken from reference TRBV9 and TRBJ1-5, is DSGVTQTPKHLITATGQRVTLRCSPRSGDLSVYWYQQSLDQGLQFLIQYYNGEERAKGNILERFSAQQFPDLHSELNLSSLELGDSALYFCASSADSLSNQPQHFGDGTRLSIL.

This chain joins TRBV5-1 and TRBJ2-1, with TRBD2 identical over 9 bases. CDR3 size: 15 residues. Germline V gives CDR1 SGHRS, CDR2 YFSETQ. Trimming removed 7 bases from V and 0 bases from J; junction bases left unmatched: 5. The CDR3 nucleotides read TGCGCCAGCCAGAGCGGGAGGAGCTCCTACAATGAGCAGTTCTTC. It yields the protein CASQSGRSSYNEQFF.

The chain employs TRBV5-4 and TRBJ2-5; TRBD2 aligns across 9 bases. V trimming: 2 bases; J trimming: 5 bases; junction bases outside the gene matches: 10. The CDR3 is 16 amino acids. Germline V lookup: CDR1 SGHNT, CDR2 YYREEE (reference sequence). CDR3 coding DNA: TGTGCCAGCAGCTTAGCAAGCGGGAGGCCCCGGGAGACCCAGTACTTC. It codes for CASSLASGRPRETQYF. The full variable domain, its missing parts supplied by reference TRBV5-4 and TRBJ2-5, is ETGVTQSPTHLIKTRGQQVTLRCSSQSGHNTVSWYQQALGQGPQFIFQYYREEENGRGNFPPRFSGLQFPNYSSELNVNALELDDSALYLCASSLASGRPRETQYFGPGTRLLVL.

The chain joins TRBV27 to TRBJ1-1, with no clear D. Trimming removed 1 base at V and 6 bases at J, with 9 bases between. Per germline, CDR1 MNHEY and CDR2 SMNVEV (reference sequence). This CDR3 region has 13 residues. The CDR3 protein is CASSLLARAEAFF. Written as DNA, the CDR3 is TGTGCCAGCAGTTTATTGGCCCGGGCTGAAGCTTTCTTT.

The rearrangement uses TRBV2 and TRBJ2-4; D not resolved. V lost 6 bases, J lost 1 base, and 13 bases lay in between. There are 15 residues in the CDR3. The V gene's germline CDR1 is SNHLY and CDR2 FYNNEI. The CDR3 sequence: CASRELNSAKNIQYF. Here the CDR3 DNA reads TGTGCCAGCAGGGAGCTTAACAGTGCCAAAAACATTCAGTACTTC.

The chain carries TRBV6-1 and TRBJ2-4; TRBD2 is a possible D gene (6 bases). In germline, CDR1 is MNHNS, CDR2 SASEGT. The CDR3 has 16 amino acids. V shed 2 bases and J shed 2 bases, with 13 bases lying between them. CDR3 protein: CASSERRAGTKNIQYF. CDR3 nucleotide sequence: TGTGCCAGCAGTGAACGGAGGGCGGGGACCAAAAACATTCAGTACTTC.

The chain is built from TRBV5-4 and TRBJ2-5, with unresolved D. Germline CDR1 and CDR2: SGHNT and YYREEE (reference sequence). CDR3 length equals 11 residues. V lost 3 bases to trimming and J lost 4 bases, with 4 bases between them. The CDR3 protein is CASSSRETQYF. The CDR3 coding sequence is TGTGCCAGCAGCTCCAGAGAGACCCAGTACTTC.

J is TRBJ2-1 and V is TRBV11-2, with D possibly being TRBD1 or TRBD2 (5 bases each). This CDR3 spans 14 amino acids. CDR1 is SGHAT and CDR2 is FQNNGV in the germline V gene. With 0 bases removed from V and 9 bases from J, the gap between germline ends came to 12 bases. The CDR3 is CASSLDQGVGEQFF. In nucleotides, the CDR3 is TGTGCCAGCAGCTTAGATCAGGGAGTTGGTGAGCAGTTCTTC.

Concerning this clone itself: The junction departs from germline at one end; a sequencing error may be responsible. The V call is TRBV6-5, the J call TRBJ2-6; D ambiguous. The length of the CDR3 is 15 residues. In germline, CDR1 is MNHEY, CDR2 SVGAGI. The DNA of the CDR3 is TGTGCCAGCCAGAGGTCTGACTCTGGGACCAACGTCCTGACTTTC. This translates into CASQRSDSGTNVLTF.

The V gene is TRBV6-6, the J gene TRBJ1-4; the match to TRBD1 covers 8 bases. After removal of 6 bases from V and 6 bases from J, the junction contained 3 bases not matched to a gene. Germline lookup yields CDR1 MNHNY and CDR2 SVGAGI (reference sequence). CDR3 size: 13 residues. The DNA for the CDR3 is TGTGCCAGCAGCCGGACAGGGTATGAAAAACTGTTTTTT. The encoded protein is CASSRTGYEKLFF.

The CDR3 DNA reads TGTGCCAGCAGCTTTACACAGCAAGAGACCCAGTACTTC. This sequence encodes CASSFTQQETQYF. V is TRBV7-8 and J is TRBJ2-5; D is ambiguous. The CDR3 consists of 13 residues. Between the trimmed V and J ends, which lost 3 bases and 2 bases, there was a span of 7 bases. Germline CDR1 reads SGHVS; CDR2 reads FQNEAQ.

The V gene is TRBV6-1, the J gene TRBJ2-1, with 8 bases that match TRBD1. The CDR3 is 13 amino acids. Germline CDR1 is MNHNS and CDR2 is SASEGT. V trimming: 9 bases; J trimming: 4 bases; junction bases outside the gene matches: 5. CDR3 coding DNA: TGTGCCAGTACAGGGGGGAGGTACAATGAGCAGTTCTTC. As protein: CASTGGRYNEQFF.

The chain has TRBV5-1 and TRBJ2-6, with 7 bases lining up with TRBD2. Germline V gene lookup returns CDR1 SGHRS and CDR2 YFSETQ. The V gene end was trimmed by 2 bases and the J gene end by 2 bases; junction bases not matched to a gene: 10. The CDR3 length is 18 residues. The CDR3 DNA follows: TGCGCCAGCAGCTTAATGGTGCGGGAGCTAGCTGGGGCCAACGTCCTGACTTTC. It codes for CASSLMVRELAGANVLTF.

The V and J genes are TRBV6-1 and TRBJ2-7; 7 nucleotides match TRBD2. V shed 0 bases, J shed 1 base, and the junction held 3 bases outside the gene matches. The CDR3 has 15 amino acids. Germline CDR1 reads MNHNS; CDR2 reads SASEGT. The CDR3 region is CASSEAGGGSYEQYF. CDR3 in DNA: TGTGCCAGCAGTGAAGCTGGGGGGGGGTCCTACGAGCAGTACTTC.